This T cell receptor (beta chain) was sequenced during a study of cytomegalovirus exposure and HLA in healthy donors. Whole-study context: HLA-typed donors were the source of about 85 million unique TCRs held in an early data release.

The study ran its PCR with 60 Vbeta and 13 Jbeta primers. Profiled with immunoSEQ multiplex PCR; TCRdb holds only in-frame clones, not every one. The repertoire holds some 130,000 clones, 74% seen once, with about 6% in the top ten. Germline V gene data show CDR1 as LNHDA and CDR2 as SQIVND (reference sequence). The V end was cut by 7 bases, the J end by 2 bases, with 11 bases between. The CDR3 length is 13 residues. The rearrangement joins TRBV19 to TRBJ1-1, with a tentative D call TRBD1 (6 bases). The origin of this receptor is a woman aged 50 to 60 in good health and CMV-seropositive. The sequenced sample consisted of PBMCs. CDR3 coding DNA: TGTGCCAGTATCGGACAGCGCAACACTGAAGCTTTCTTT. This sequence encodes CASIGQRNTEAFF.